Listed below are T cell receptor beta chains from one sample, sequenced in a study of T cells in Graves' hyperthyroidism and ophthalmopathy. MiXCR, applied by TCRdb to the multiplex PCR reads, yields one record per CDR3 protein. Found here are a few hundred thousand distinct CDR3 sequences, 14% to 15% of them singletons; the top ten hold roughly 13%. Source material: blood. The receptor set was obtained from a woman between 40 and 50 years old with Graves' hyperthyroidism that later progressed to Graves' ophthalmopathy. Each CDR3 is given with its conserved first and last residue. The D gene is left open where the match is weak. The size entry is marked missing in some rows and otherwise reads once, few, many or a size class.

cdr3_aa	cdr3_nt	d_call	clone_size	v_call	j_call
CASSEVGENQPQHF	TGTGCCAGCAGTGAAGTGGGGGAGAATCAGCCCCAGCATTTT	.	few	TRBV6-1	TRBJ1-5
CSATYTGNDGYTF	TGCAGTGCTACCTACACAGGGAACGATGGCTACACCTTC	.	few	TRBV20-1	TRBJ1-2
CASSFRPEAETQYF	TGTGCCAGCAGCTTTCGACCGGAGGCGGAGACCCAGTACTTC	.	many	TRBV11-2	TRBJ2-5
CASSGRRQGRDEQFF	TGCGCCAGCAGTGGAAGGCGGCAGGGGAGGGATGAGCAGTTCTTC	.	.	TRBV10-1	TRBJ2-1
CASRWGGREAFF	TGTGCCAGCAGATGGGGGGGTCGAGAAGCTTTCTTT	.	many	TRBV28	TRBJ1-1
CASSPGQYF	TGTGCCAGCAGCCCGGGCCAGTACTTC	.	.	TRBV7-9	TRBJ2-5
CASHEGSGANVLTF	TGTGCCAGTCACGAGGGGTCTGGGGCCAACGTCCTGACTTTC	.	many	TRBV28	TRBJ2-6
CASSTTRQGSSPLHF	TGTGCCAGCAGTACGACTCGACAGGGTAGTTCACCCCTCCACTTT	TRBD1	many	TRBV28	TRBJ1-6
CASGRQPLPSTDTQYF	TGTGCCAGCGGCAGACAGCCCTTACCCTCCACAGATACGCAGTATTTT	.	many	TRBV2	TRBJ2-3
CSARGVAGVRTGELFF	TGCAGTGCTAGGGGGGTTGCGGGAGTGCGCACCGGGGAGCTGTTTTTT	TRBD2	many	TRBV20-1	TRBJ2-2
CASSDEASGPQETQYF	TGTGCCAGCAGTGATGAGGCTAGCGGGCCTCAAGAGACCCAGTACTTC	TRBD2	many	TRBV2	TRBJ2-5
CASSDPSGANVLTF	TGTGCCAGCAGCGACCCCTCTGGGGCCAACGTCCTGACTTTC	.	many	TRBV12-3/TRBV12-4	TRBJ2-6
CSAPASGRLGEQYF	TGCAGTGCTCCCGCCAGCGGCAGACTAGGGGAGCAGTACTTC	.	few	TRBV20-1	TRBJ2-7
CASSLVRDWTQYF	TGTGCCAGCAGCTTAGTTAGGGACTGGACCCAGTACTTC	.	many	TRBV11-2	TRBJ2-5
CASSLGQYNQPQHF	TGTGCCAGCAGCTTAGGACAGTACAATCAGCCCCAGCATTTT	.	.	TRBV11-2	TRBJ1-5
CASSPTSGLQETQYF	TGTGCCAGCAGCCCAACTAGCGGTCTCCAAGAGACCCAGTACTTC	TRBD2	.	TRBV5-6	TRBJ2-5
CASSTGTSGRGSSYNEQFF	TGTGCCAGCAGCACCGGGACTAGCGGGAGAGGAAGCTCCTACAATGAGCAGTTCTTC	TRBD2	.	TRBV5-4	TRBJ2-1
CASSYSGGATSSYEQYF	TGTGCCAGCAGTTACTCGGGGGGGGCGACCAGCTCCTACGAGCAGTACTTC	.	many	TRBV6-5	TRBJ2-7
CSAYTELSYNEQFF	TGCAGTGCTTACACGGAACTTTCCTACAATGAGCAGTTCTTC	.	few	TRBV20-1	TRBJ2-1
CASSLPGTSGANEQFF	TGCGCCAGCAGCTTGCCCGGGACTAGCGGGGCCAATGAGCAGTTCTTC	TRBD2	many	TRBV5-1	TRBJ2-1
CASSDSPTFDTGELFF	TGTGCCAGCAGTGACTCGCCGACTTTTGACACCGGGGAGCTGTTTTTT	.	many	TRBV6-4	TRBJ2-2
CASSANLAGTYNEQFF	TGTGCCAGCAGCGCAAACTTAGCGGGCACGTACAATGAGCAGTTCTTC	TRBD2	few	TRBV7-3	TRBJ2-1
CASSPGRGSYTEAFF	TGCGCCAGCAGCCCAGGGCGGGGGTCCTACACTGAAGCTTTCTTT	.	.	TRBV5-1	TRBJ1-1
CASSQLGLAVLNEQFF	TGCGCCAGCAGCCAACTGGGACTAGCGGTCTTGAATGAGCAGTTCTTC	TRBD2	.	TRBV4-1	TRBJ2-1
CATAGTGYNQPQHF	TGTGCCACGGCCGGGACAGGGTACAATCAGCCCCAGCATTTT	TRBD1	many	TRBV6-1	TRBJ1-5
CASSIGRDTEAFF	TGTGCCAGTAGTATCGGGAGGGACACTGAAGCTTTCTTT	.	many	TRBV19	TRBJ1-1
CASRDSDNQPQHF	TGCGCCAGCAGGGACTCGGACAATCAGCCCCAGCATTTT	.	.	TRBV5-1	TRBJ1-5
CASSSGPANTEAFF	TGCGCCAGCAGCAGCGGGCCGGCAAACACTGAAGCTTTCTTT	.	many	TRBV4-1	TRBJ1-1
CASSAGEPETDTQYF	TGCGCCAGCAGTGCAGGGGAACCGGAGACAGATACGCAGTATTTT	.	.	TRBV10-2	TRBJ2-3
CAISGTVDGELFF	TGTGCCATCAGTGGGACAGTCGACGGGGAGCTGTTTTTT	.	few	TRBV10-3	TRBJ2-2
CASRDPRTGELFF	TGTGCCAGCCGGGACCCAAGGACCGGGGAGCTGTTTTTT	.	many	TRBV28	TRBJ2-2
CASSLNGGFQPQHF	TGTGCCAGCAGTTTAAACGGAGGATTTCAGCCCCAGCATTTT	.	many	TRBV12-3/TRBV12-4	TRBJ1-5
CASSEFNGGLSTDTQYF	TGTGCCAGCAGTGAATTTAATGGGGGATTGAGCACAGATACGCAGTATTTT	.	many	TRBV25-1	TRBJ2-3
CASSPSGYSYEQYF	TGTGCCAGCAGCCCCTCAGGCTACTCCTACGAGCAGTACTTC	.	many	TRBV7-3	TRBJ2-7
CASSPDGGAREKLFF	TGTGCCAGCAGTCCAGACGGGGGGGCAAGGGAAAAACTGTTTTTT	.	many	TRBV25-1	TRBJ1-4
CASSLVGGVTEASF	TGTGCCAGCAGTTTGGTGGGGGGCGTGACTGAAGCTTCCTTT	.	few	TRBV12-3/TRBV12-4	TRBJ1-1
CASWTSGANVLTF	TGTGCCAGTTGGACTTCTGGGGCCAACGTCCTGACTTTC	.	many	TRBV28	TRBJ2-6